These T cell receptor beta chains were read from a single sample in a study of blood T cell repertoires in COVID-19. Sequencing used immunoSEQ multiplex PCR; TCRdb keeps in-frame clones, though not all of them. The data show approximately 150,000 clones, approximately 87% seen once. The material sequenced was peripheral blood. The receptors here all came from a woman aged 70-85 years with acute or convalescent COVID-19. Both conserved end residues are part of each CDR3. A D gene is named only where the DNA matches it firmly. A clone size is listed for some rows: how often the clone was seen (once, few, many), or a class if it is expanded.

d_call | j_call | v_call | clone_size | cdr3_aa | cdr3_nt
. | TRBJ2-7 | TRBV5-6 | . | CASSTAGFDEQYF | TGTGCCAGCAGCACTGCCGGGTTCGACGAGCAGTACTTC
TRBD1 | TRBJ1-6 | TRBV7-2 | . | CASGETGVNSPLHF | TGTGCCAGCGGTGAGACAGGGGTTAATTCACCCCTCCACTTT
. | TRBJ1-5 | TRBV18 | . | CASSPDRNQPQHF | TGTGCCAGCTCACCCGACAGGAATCAGCCCCAGCATTTT
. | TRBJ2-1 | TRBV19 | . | CASSARQTQYNEQFF | TGTGCCAGTAGTGCAAGACAGACCCAATACAATGAGCAGTTCTTC
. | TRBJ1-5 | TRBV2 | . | CASSEYRSNQPQHF | TGTGCCAGCAGTGAATACAGGAGCAATCAGCCCCAGCATTTT
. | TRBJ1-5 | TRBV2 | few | CAILGDGNQPQHF | TGTGCCATCCTCGGAGACGGCAATCAGCCCCAGCATTTT
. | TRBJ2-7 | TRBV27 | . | CASSLSLGLSEQYF | TGTGCCAGCAGTTTATCGCTAGGCCTGAGCGAGCAGTACTTC
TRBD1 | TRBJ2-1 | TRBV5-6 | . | CASSSNRGLSYNEQFF | TGTGCCAGCAGCTCGAACAGGGGCCTCTCCTACAATGAGCAGTTCTTC
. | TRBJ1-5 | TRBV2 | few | CASSDQANQPQHF | TGTGCCAGCAGTGACCAGGCAAATCAGCCCCAGCATTTT
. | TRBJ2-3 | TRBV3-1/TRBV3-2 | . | CASSQLASGTDTQYF | TGTGCCAGCAGCCAACTAGCCTCTGGCACAGATACGCAGTATTTT
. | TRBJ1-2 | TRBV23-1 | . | CASSQSRFEAQGSPVPPQPLGYTF | TGCGCCAGCAGTCAATCGCGATTCGAAGCACAGGGCAGCCCGGTTCCGCCACAGCCTTTAGGCTACACCTTC
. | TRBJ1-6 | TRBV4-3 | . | CASSQAGISPLHF | TGCGCCAGCAGCCAGGCAGGGATTTCACCCCTCCACTTT
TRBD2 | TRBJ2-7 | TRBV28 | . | CAAAGVLRYEQYF | TGTGCCGCGGCGGGAGTTCTAAGATACGAGCAGTACTTC
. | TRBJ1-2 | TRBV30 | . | CAWSVLTSGGYTF | TGTGCCTGGAGTGTACTAACATCGGGAGGCTACACCTTC
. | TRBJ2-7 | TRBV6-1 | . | CASSEFYLAASYEQYF | TGTGCCAGCAGTGAATTCTACTTGGCGGCATCCTACGAGCAGTACTTC
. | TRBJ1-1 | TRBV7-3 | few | CASSLDAGLTEAFF | TGTGCCAGCAGCTTAGACGCGGGTCTCACTGAAGCTTTCTTT
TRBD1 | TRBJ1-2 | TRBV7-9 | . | CASSSNRGPGYGYTF | TGTGCCAGCAGCTCCAACAGGGGTCCTGGCTATGGCTACACCTTC
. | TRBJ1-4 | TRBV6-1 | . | CASSERLRGYNEKLFF | TGTGCCAGCAGTGAACGATTAAGGGGATATAATGAAAAACTGTTTTTT
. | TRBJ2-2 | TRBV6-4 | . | CASSSEGDTGELFF | TGTGCCAGCAGCTCCGAGGGGGACACCGGGGAGCTGTTTTTT
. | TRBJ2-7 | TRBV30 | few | CAWSGKRDIYEQYF | TGTGCCTGGAGTGGAAAACGGGACATCTACGAGCAGTACTTC
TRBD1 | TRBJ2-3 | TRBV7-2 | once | CASSFKPGTGEPDTQYF | TGTGCCAGCAGCTTCAAGCCCGGGACAGGGGAACCAGATACGCAGTATTTT
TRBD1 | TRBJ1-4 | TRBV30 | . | CAWGRQGVNEKLFF | TGTGCCTGGGGACGACAGGGAGTTAATGAAAAACTGTTTTTT
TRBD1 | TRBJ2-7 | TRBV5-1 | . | CASSLQGASYEQYF | TGCGCCAGCAGCTTACAGGGGGCCTCCTACGAGCAGTACTTC
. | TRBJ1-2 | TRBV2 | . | CASSERGGSYGYTF | TGTGCCAGCAGTGAGCGGGGAGGGAGCTATGGCTACACCTTC
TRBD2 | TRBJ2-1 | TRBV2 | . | CASSEVAGAYNEQFF | TGTGCCAGCAGTGAAGTGGCGGGGGCCTACAATGAGCAGTTCTTC
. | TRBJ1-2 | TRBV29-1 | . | CSATGNYGYTF | TGCAGCGCTACCGGGAACTATGGCTACACCTTC
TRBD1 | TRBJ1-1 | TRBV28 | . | CASKWTGVNTEAFF | TGTGCCAGCAAGTGGACAGGAGTGAACACTGAAGCTTTCTTT
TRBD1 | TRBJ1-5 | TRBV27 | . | CASSLGTGGSNQPQHF | TGTGCCAGCAGTTTAGGGACAGGGGGTAGCAATCAGCCCCAGCATTTT
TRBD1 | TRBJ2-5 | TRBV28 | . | CASSLSGQGETQYF | TGTGCCAGCAGTTTATCCGGACAGGGAGAGACCCAGTACTTC
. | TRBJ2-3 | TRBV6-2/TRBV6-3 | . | CASSYLGVPDTQYF | TGTGCCAGCAGTTACCTAGGGGTTCCAGATACGCAGTATTTT
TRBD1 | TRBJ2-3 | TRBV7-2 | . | CASSPDRGYFTDTQYF | TGTGCCAGCAGCCCCGACAGGGGGTATTTCACAGATACGCAGTATTTT
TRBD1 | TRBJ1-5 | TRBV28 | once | CASSSHPGTGSNQPQHF | TGTGCCAGCAGTTCCCATCCCGGGACAGGATCTAATCAGCCCCAGCATTTT
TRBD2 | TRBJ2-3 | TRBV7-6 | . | CASTYAGGGRGDTQYF | TGTGCCAGCACCTACGCCGGCGGCGGGAGAGGAGATACGCAGTATTTT
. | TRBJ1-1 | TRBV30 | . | CAWSRLQGVTEAFF | TGTGCCTGGAGTCGCTTACAGGGTGTCACTGAAGCTTTCTTT
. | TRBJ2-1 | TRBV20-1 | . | CSASYNEQFF | TGCAGTGCCAGCTACAATGAGCAGTTCTTC
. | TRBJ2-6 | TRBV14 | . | CASSQVYSGANVLTF | TGTGCCAGCAGCCAAGTATACTCTGGGGCCAACGTCCTGACTTTC
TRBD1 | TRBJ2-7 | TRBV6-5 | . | CASSYTGQGKQYF | TGTGCCAGCAGTTACACCGGACAGGGGAAGCAGTACTTC
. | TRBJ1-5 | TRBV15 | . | CATTQGFGQPQHF | TGTGCCACTACCCAGGGATTTGGGCAGCCCCAGCATTTT
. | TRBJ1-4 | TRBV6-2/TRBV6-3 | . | CASSYGGADEKLFF | TGTGCCAGCAGTTACGGGGGGGCCGATGAAAAACTGTTTTTT
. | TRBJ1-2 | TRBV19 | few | CASSQAPTLGYGYTF | TGTGCCAGTAGCCAGGCCCCCACGTTGGGCTATGGCTACACCTTC
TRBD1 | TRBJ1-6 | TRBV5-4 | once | CASSQDRGNSPLHF | TGTGCCAGCAGTCAAGACAGGGGAAATTCACCCCTCCACTTT
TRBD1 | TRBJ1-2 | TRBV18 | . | CASSPFTGSGTELYGYTF | TGTGCCAGCTCACCGTTTACCGGTTCGGGGACAGAGCTCTATGGCTACACCTTC
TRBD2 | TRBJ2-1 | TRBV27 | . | CASSPSSAGGPSYNEQFF | TGTGCCAGCAGCCCTTCTTCAGCGGGAGGGCCGTCCTACAATGAGCAGTTCTTC